What follows are 25 T cell receptor beta chains derived from one specimen sequenced in a study of Ad26.COV2.S vaccination and SARS-CoV-2 variants. Measured with immunoSEQ multiplex PCR; TCRdb has only the in-frame clones, and not every one. Here the sample spans about 350,000 clones, approximately 81% being singletons. As for treatment: about 20 received Ad26.COV2.S at low or high dose, single or two shots; about 5 received placebo; per-sample allocation not given. Sampling occurred on day 63 after the first vaccine or placebo injection. The sample here was peripheral blood, taken in a trial of Ad26.COV2.S vaccine versus placebo. These receptor sequences come from a person aged 18-60 years who received the Ad26.COV2.S COVID-19 vaccine or a placebo.

V usage is TRBV6-5 and J usage is TRBJ1-3; the D gene is possibly TRBD1 (5 bases). Trimming shortened V by 6 bases and J by 2 bases, and 14 bases separated the two germline ends. The CDR3 is 15 amino acids. The germline CDR1 and CDR2 sequences are MNHEY and SVGAGI. CDR3: CASSPPGAAGNTIYF. The CDR3 DNA is TGTGCCAGCAGCCCCCCCGGGGCGGCTGGAAACACCATATATTTT.

The V gene is TRBV7-9, the J gene TRBJ2-3; D could derive from TRBD1 or TRBD2 (5 bases each). This CDR3 comprises 14 residues. CDR1 and CDR2 from the germline V gene are SEHNR and FQNEAQ (reference sequence). V gave up 6 bases and J gave up 5 bases, with 15 bases separating them. CDR3 protein: CASSPPAGRDTQYF. As DNA, the CDR3 is TGTGCCAGCAGTCCTCCAGCAGGGAGAGATACGCAGTATTTT.

The chain combines TRBV30 with TRBJ1-5; a possible D gene is TRBD1 (6 bases). Trimming removed 3 bases at V and 7 bases at J, with 13 bases between. Germline V gene sequence: CDR1 GTSNPN, CDR2 SVGIG (reference sequence). This CDR3 contains 13 residues. This chain's CDR3 is CAWSPGGHQPQHF. CDR3 DNA sequence: TGTGCCTGGAGCCCGGGGGGGCACCAGCCCCAGCATTTT.

This chain uses TRBV9 with TRBJ1-5; D uncertain. Germline V lookup: CDR1 SGDLS, CDR2 YYNGEE. V gave up 0 bases and J gave up 4 bases, with 8 bases separating them. The CDR3 is 14 amino acids. As DNA, the CDR3 is TGTGCCAGCAGCGTAGAACCGGGGAATCAGCCCCAGCATTTT. As protein: CASSVEPGNQPQHF.

This chain uses TRBV12-3 or TRBV12-4 with TRBJ1-1; D is unclear. The CDR3 covers 11 residues. Trimming stripped 6 bases from V and 7 bases from J, with 9 bases between. CDR3 DNA: TGTGCCAGCAGCGCACAGTTTGAAGCTTTCTTT. Translating it yields CASSAQFEAFF.

The chain combines TRBV5-5 with TRBJ2-7; D may be TRBD2 (5 bases). The CDR3 covers 16 residues. Germline CDR1 is SGHKS and CDR2 is YYEKEE (reference sequence). Trimming stripped 0 bases from V and 3 bases from J, with 16 bases between. The CDR3 spells CASSLEHGQRNYEQYF. The CDR3 DNA is TGTGCCAGCAGCTTGGAGCATGGCCAGCGGAACTACGAGCAGTACTTC.

The gene calls are TRBV6-5 and TRBJ1-1, with TRBD1 as a possible D gene (5 bases). CDR1 is MNHEY and CDR2 is SVGAGI in the germline V gene. Trimming took 0 bases from V and 5 from J, leaving 13 bases between them. The CDR3 extends over 15 amino acids. The CDR3 bases are TGTGCCAGCAGTTACTCGCACGGGTGGGGGACTGAAGCTTTCTTT. This gives the protein CASSYSHGWGTEAFF.

J is TRBJ1-2 and V is TRBV19; D possibly corresponds to TRBD1 (6 bases). Germline values: CDR1 LNHDA, CDR2 SQIVND (reference sequence). V lost 7 bases, J lost 7 bases, and 22 bases lay in between. This CDR3 comprises 15 residues. DNA for the CDR3: TGTGCCAGTACACCCCCGGGACAAGGAAGGGGTGGCTACACCTTC. Translating gives CASTPPGQGRGGYTF.

The chain carries TRBV7-2 and TRBJ1-2; 7 nucleotides match TRBD1. The ends lost 2 bases at V and 5 bases at J; junction bases unmatched: 8. CDR3 size: 15 residues. In germline, CDR1 is SGHTA, CDR2 FQGNSA. Here the CDR3 reads CASSLHRDSAYGYTF. The CDR3 nucleotides are TGTGCCAGCAGCTTACATCGGGACAGCGCTTATGGCTACACCTTC.

V is TRBV2 and J is TRBJ2-1, with TRBD2 as a possible D gene (5 bases). Trimming removed 2 bases from V and 7 bases from J, with 9 bases in between. This CDR3 spans 13 amino acids. The germline V gene has CDR1 SNHLY and CDR2 FYNNEI. The CDR3 DNA is TGTGCCAGCAGTGAAAGAGGGCTTAATGAGCAGTTCTTC. It codes for CASSERGLNEQFF.

This clone appeared a few times. The CDR3 DNA is TGTGCCAGCAGCCAAGCGGCTTACAATGAGCAGTTCTTC. Its protein is CASSQAAYNEQFF. This chain connects TRBV4-2 to TRBJ2-1; no reliable D call. CDR1 and CDR2 from the germline V gene are LGHNA and YNFKEQ. V was cut by 1 base and J by 4 bases, with 5 bases left in between. The length of the CDR3 is 13 residues.

The genes are TRBV7-2 and TRBJ1-5; 8 nucleotides line up with TRBD1. After removal of 5 bases from V and 7 bases from J, the junction contained 7 bases not matched to a gene. Germline CDR1 SGHTA, CDR2 FQGNSA. CDR3 length: 14 residues. The CDR3 protein is CASSDRGWFQPQHF. CDR3 sequence (DNA): TGTGCCAGCAGCGACAGGGGTTGGTTCCAGCCCCAGCATTTT.

J is TRBJ2-1 and V is TRBV27; the match to TRBD2 covers 8 bases. The CDR3 runs 15 residues. With V trimmed by 2 bases and J by 4 bases, 4 bases remained unmatched. CDR1 is MNHEY, CDR2 SMNVEV, per germline (reference sequence). DNA of the CDR3: TGTGCCAGCAGTTTAGCTAGCGGGCCGTACAATGAGCAGTTCTTC. This encodes CASSLASGPYNEQFF.

This rearrangement joins TRBV12-5 to TRBJ2-5, with unresolved D. The CDR3 sequence is 12 residues long. Per germline, CDR1 LGHNT and CDR2 FRNRAP. The V gene lost 1 base and the J gene lost 5 bases, with 5 bases spanning the gap. CDR3: CASGLARETQYF. DNA for the CDR3: TGTGCTAGTGGTTTGGCGCGGGAGACCCAGTACTTC.

The V and J genes are TRBV7-2 and TRBJ2-1, with 10 nucleotides matching TRBD2. V dropped 2 bases and J dropped 4; count of bases not matched to a gene: 5. The CDR3 extends over 16 amino acids. Germline V gives CDR1 SGHTA, CDR2 FQGNSA. The CDR3 region is CASSLHGLAVYNEQFF. For the CDR3, the DNA is TGTGCCAGCAGCTTACACGGACTAGCGGTTTACAATGAGCAGTTCTTC. Full variable domain (outside the CDR3, taken from reference TRBV7-2 and TRBJ2-1): GAGVSQSPSNKVTEKGKDVELRCDPISGHTALYWYRQSLGQGLEFLIYFQGNSAPDKSGLPSDRFSAERTGGSVSTLTIQRTQQEDSAVYLCASSLHGLAVYNEQFFGPGTRLTVL.

The chain combines TRBV3-1 (or the pseudogene TRBV3-2) with TRBJ2-4; D may correspond to TRBD1 or TRBD2 (5 bases each). Germline CDR1 and CDR2: LGHDT and YNNKEL (reference sequence). Trimming pared 2 bases from V and 0 bases from J, leaving 11 bases between. This CDR3 has 16 amino acids. CDR3 loop: CASSQTGTVAKNIQYF. As DNA, the CDR3 is TGTGCCAGCAGCCAAACCGGGACGGTAGCCAAAAACATTCAGTACTTC.

Concerning this clone itself: Other DNA sequences in this sample translate to the same CDR3. The chain couples TRBV5-1 to TRBJ2-3; TRBD1 agrees at 7 bases. V shed 2 bases, J shed 3 bases, and the junction held 3 bases outside the gene matches. Looked up from germline, CDR1 is SGHRS and CDR2 is YFSETQ. The CDR3 has 14 residues. CDR3 residues: CASSLTQGTDTQYF. The CDR3 nucleotides are TGCGCCAGCAGCTTAACACAGGGGACAGATACGCAGTATTTT.

The rearrangement links TRBV7-2 to TRBJ1-1, with D maybe TRBD1 (5 bases). The V end lost 5 bases, the J end lost 5 bases, and 12 bases lay between the germline ends. There are 13 residues in the CDR3. Germline CDR1 and CDR2: SGHTA and FQGNSA. CDR3 nucleotides: TGTGCCAGCAGCGTGGGGGGAGTTACTGAAGCTTTCTTT. This encodes CASSVGGVTEAFF.

The chain is built from TRBV2 and TRBJ2-7, with D possibly TRBD1 on 5 matching bases. The CDR3 totals 13 residues. Trimming pared 7 bases from V and 0 bases from J, leaving 10 bases between. Germline V lookup: CDR1 SNHLY, CDR2 FYNNEI. The CDR3 DNA reads TGTGCCAGCAACCCCAGGGTCTCCTACGAGCAGTACTTC. Translated: CASNPRVSYEQYF.

V and J are TRBV15 and TRBJ2-7; D unclear. The germline CDR1 and CDR2 sequences are LNHNV and YYDKDF (reference sequence). Trimming stripped 2 bases from V and 7 bases from J, with 18 bases between. This CDR3 has 15 amino acids. The CDR3 spells CATSRLVVAAEEQYF. DNA of the CDR3: TGTGCCACCAGCAGATTGGTAGTGGCGGCGGAAGAGCAGTACTTC.

The genes are TRBV3-1 (or the pseudogene TRBV3-2) and TRBJ2-7, with TRBD1 matching over 7 bases. The CDR3 is 15 amino acids. Germline trimming cut 2 bases from V and 3 bases from J; bases unmatched to any gene: 7. CDR1 is LGHDT and CDR2 is YNNKEL in the germline V gene (reference sequence). As DNA, the CDR3 is TGTGCCAGCAGCCAAATAAACAGGGGAGTCTACGAGCAGTACTTC. Amino acids: CASSQINRGVYEQYF.

The chain employs TRBV4-1 and TRBJ2-3; TRBD2 matches at 15 bases. Germline V gives CDR1 MGHRA, CDR2 YSYEKL. Trimming took 2 bases from V and 2 from J; bases not matched to a gene: 8. This CDR3 is built from 19 residues. Here the CDR3 reads CASSQLRTSGGAYTDTQYF. CDR3 nucleotides: TGCGCCAGCAGCCAACTTCGGACTAGCGGGGGGGCATACACAGATACGCAGTATTTT.

The V gene is TRBV4-3, the J gene TRBJ2-5; TRBD2 agrees at 7 bases. Germline CDR1 reads LGHNA; CDR2 reads YSLEER. The CDR3 has 18 residues. Trimming took 1 base from V and 5 from J; bases not matched to a gene: 16. CDR3 sequence (DNA): TGCGCCAGCAGCCAAGCTAGTGTGTGGGGGGGTCGAATCGAGACCCAGTACTTC. This encodes CASSQASVWGGRIETQYF.

The rearrangement uses TRBV28 and TRBJ2-7, with D possibly matching TRBD1 (5 bases). CDR1 and CDR2 (germline): MDHEN, SYDVKM. The V and J ends lost 3 bases and 4 bases respectively, with 16 bases between them. The CDR3 sequence is 15 residues long. The CDR3 sequence: CASSLSAGMLYEQYF. The CDR3 DNA is TGTGCCAGCAGTTTGTCGGCAGGGATGCTTTACGAGCAGTACTTC.

This chain links TRBV5-3 with TRBJ2-3, with TRBD2 identical over 10 bases. TRBV5-3 is identified as an open reading frame with a role that is uncertain. V shed 8 bases, J shed 0 bases, and the junction held 6 bases outside the gene matches. The CDR3 loop spans 15 amino acids. This CDR3 reads CARRTSGGSTDTQYF. The DNA of the CDR3 is TGTGCCAGGCGGACTAGCGGAGGGAGCACAGATACGCAGTATTTT.